The 23 T cell receptor beta chains given below trace back to one sample, sequenced in a study of T cells in Graves' hyperthyroidism and ophthalmopathy. Template material for amplifying TCR beta CDR3 regions consisted of RNA transcripts. The HTBI primer set served for first-round RT-PCR of the TCR CDR3. Each CDR3 protein is one row after TCRdb ran MiXCR on the multiplex PCR reads. Counted here are about 210,000 distinct CDR3 sequences, 15% to 20% occurring once; the ten biggest clones make up approximately 50%. Material for sequencing was blood. The source of these receptors is a man between 45 and 60 years old with Graves' hyperthyroidism.

This clonotype has more than one count but fewer than ten. The rearrangement uses TRBV2 and TRBJ1-5; 12 bases are a match to TRBD1. Trimming cost V 6 bases and J 2 bases; bases outside gene matches: 14. Per the germline V gene, CDR1 is SNHLY and CDR2 is FYNNEI. The CDR3 totals 19 residues. The CDR3 bases are TGTGCCAGCAGGGCACCGGGACAGGGGGCGTATTCGGGCAATCAGCCCCAGCATTTT. Translation: CASRAPGQGAYSGNQPQHF.

This clonotype has only a few counts. The J gene is TRBJ1-1, the V gene TRBV20-1; D uncertain. The CDR3 contains 15 residues. Germline CDR1 DFQATT, CDR2 SNEGSKA (reference sequence). The V and J ends lost 4 bases and 1 base respectively, with 16 bases between them. The CDR3 here is CSATPPGRGNTEAFF. For the CDR3, the DNA is TGCAGTGCTACTCCCCCCGGTCGGGGGAACACTGAAGCTTTCTTT.

This clonotype was seen ten or more times. This sequence joins TRBV5-1 and TRBJ1-4, with 7 nucleotides matching TRBD1. V trimming: 3 bases; J trimming: 0 bases; junction bases outside the gene matches: 5. The CDR3 loop spans 16 amino acids. Germline assignment: CDR1 SGHRS and CDR2 YFSETQ. The CDR3 DNA reads as TGCGCCAGCAGCTACGCCGGACAGGCAACTAATGAAAAACTGTTTTTT. Its protein is CASSYAGQATNEKLFF.

A remark on this clonotype: This may come from a read error, since a much larger clone is one base off. The gene calls are TRBV12-3 or TRBV12-4 and TRBJ1-1; D is uncertain. The CDR3 totals 14 residues. Here the CDR3 DNA reads TGTGCCAGCAGTTTTAGCCCAGGCGGCACTGTAGCTTTCTTT. This gives the protein CASSFSPGGTVAFF.

The genes are TRBV30 and TRBJ1-2; 8 bases agree with TRBD1. After removal of 1 base from V and 4 bases from J, the junction contained 2 bases not matched to a gene. Germline V gives CDR1 GTSNPN, CDR2 SVGIG (reference sequence). CDR3 length equals 13 residues. DNA for the CDR3: TGTGCCTGGAGTGCGACAGGGGCCTATGGCTACACCTTC. This sequence encodes CAWSATGAYGYTF.

This clonotype has more than one count but fewer than ten. The genes are TRBV7-6 and TRBJ2-5; TRBD1 matches 7 bases. CDR1 is SGHVS, CDR2 FNYEAQ, per germline. The CDR3 spans 13 residues. Trimming removed 5 bases from V and 5 bases from J; junction bases left unmatched: 5. In DNA, the CDR3 is TGTGCCAGCAGCCCAGGGGGTTGGGAGACCCAGTACTTC. Translating gives CASSPGGWETQYF.

This rearrangement joins TRBV27 to TRBJ1-2, with TRBD1 matching 9 bases. The junction had 12 bases not matched to a gene; V was cut back by 5 bases and J by 8 bases. Germline V gene sequence: CDR1 MNHEY, CDR2 SMNVEV (reference sequence). The CDR3 totals 15 residues. The CDR3, as DNA: TGTGCCAGCAGTCCTGGGACAGGGATGTACTTCGGCTACACCTTC. Protein product: CASSPGTGMYFGYTF.

This clonotype was detected a few times. The chain recombines TRBV5-1 with TRBJ2-1; the match to TRBD1 covers 10 bases. The CDR3 length is 15 residues. V gave up 3 bases and J gave up 10 bases; unmatched junction bases: 10. Germline loops: CDR1 SGHRS, CDR2 YFSETQ. CDR3 in DNA: TGCGCCAGCAGCTCCGGACAGGGGGATTCCGGGGAGCAGTTCTTC. Amino acids: CASSSGQGDSGEQFF.

This clonotype was recorded at least ten times. The rearrangement uses TRBV29-1 and TRBJ2-7, with 11 bases that match TRBD2. This CDR3 is 17 amino acids long. Germline CDR1 SQVTM, CDR2 ANQGSEA. V shed 2 bases, J shed 4 bases, and the junction held 13 bases outside the gene matches. In nucleotides, the CDR3 is TGCAGCGTTGAAACTAGCGGGAGCGGCGTGGGTTGGTACGAGCAGTACTTC. Amino acid sequence: CSVETSGSGVGWYEQYF.

This clonotype was counted many times. The genes are TRBV3-1 and TRBJ1-5; D uncertain. This CDR3 contains 14 residues. Trimming took 4 bases from V and 0 from J, leaving 7 bases between them. Germline CDR1 LGHDT, CDR2 YNNKEL (reference sequence). This CDR3 reads CASSPAISNQPQHF. The DNA of the CDR3 is TGTGCCAGCAGCCCAGCAATTAGCAATCAGCCCCAGCATTTT.

This clonotype was counted at least ten times. The chain has TRBV6-1 and TRBJ1-1; D is unresolved. CDR1 and CDR2 (germline): MNHNS, SASEGT. The V and J ends lost 3 bases and 1 base respectively, with 9 bases between them. This CDR3 contains 14 residues. The DNA for the CDR3 is TGTGCCAGCAGTGATAGGGCCAGGAACACTGAAGCTTTCTTT. Its protein is CASSDRARNTEAFF.

This clonotype was seen a single time. The chain couples TRBV12-3 or TRBV12-4 to TRBJ1-2, with D tentatively TRBD1 (6 bases). Trimming took off 3 bases at V and 7 bases at J, with 12 bases between the two ends. This CDR3 has 13 residues. The CDR3 DNA is TGTGCCAGCAGTTTCATCATAGGGGGTGGCTACACCTTC. As protein: CASSFIIGGGYTF.

The chain carries TRBV7-9 and TRBJ2-3; TRBD1 matches 7 bases. CDR1 SEHNR and CDR2 FQNEAQ come from the germline V gene (reference sequence). With 5 bases clipped from V and 2 bases from J, the junction kept 10 bases outside the gene matches. The CDR3 spans 16 residues. The CDR3 reads CASSPSTGLNTDTQYF. CDR3 in DNA: TGTGCCAGCAGCCCCTCGACAGGGCTAAACACAGATACGCAGTATTTT.

This clonotype was seen repeatedly, ten times or more. The CDR3 region has the DNA TGCAGTGCTAGGGGACAGGGCCCCTCTCCTTACGAGCAGTACTTC. It codes for CSARGQGPSPYEQYF. This chain joins TRBV20-1 and TRBJ2-7, with 9 bases fitting TRBD1. From germline, CDR1 is DFQATT and CDR2 SNEGSKA (reference sequence). The junction had 10 bases not matched to a gene; V was cut back by 3 bases and J by 4 bases. This CDR3 contains 15 residues.

This clonotype was counted between two and nine times. The V call is TRBV7-2, the J call TRBJ1-4, with D possibly being TRBD1 (5 bases). The CDR3 is made up of 14 amino acids. V lost 5 bases and J 8 bases, leaving 15 bases between the germline ends. The V gene's germline CDR1 is SGHTA and CDR2 FQGNSA. The CDR3 is CASSANRRGEKLFF. The CDR3 DNA follows: TGTGCCAGCAGCGCCAACAGGCGGGGGGAAAAACTGTTTTTT.

This clonotype was seen only a few times. The gene calls are TRBV27 and TRBJ2-7, with TRBD2 matching 8 bases. Germline V CDR1 and CDR2: MNHEY, SMNVEV (reference sequence). Germline trimming cut 5 bases from V and 3 bases from J; bases unmatched to any gene: 6. This CDR3 has 14 residues. CDR3 residues: CASSTLAGVYEQYF. The CDR3 DNA sequence: TGTGCCAGCAGTACCCTAGCGGGCGTCTACGAGCAGTACTTC.

This clonotype was seen repeatedly, ten times or more. The chain recombines TRBV12-3 or TRBV12-4 with TRBJ2-3, with 8 positions matching TRBD2. The CDR3 has 15 residues. The V segment lost 6 bases and the J segment 2 bases; nucleotides outside the gene matches: 7. CDR3: CASSPLSGITDTQYF. The CDR3, as DNA: TGTGCCAGCAGCCCCCTTAGCGGGATCACAGATACGCAGTATTTT.

This clonotype was seen ten or more times. The V gene is TRBV5-1, the J gene TRBJ2-1; 8 bases align to TRBD2. CDR3 length: 15 amino acids. V dropped 4 bases and J dropped 10; count of bases not matched to a gene: 13. CDR1 and CDR2 from the germline V gene are SGHRS and YFSETQ. CDR3 DNA sequence: TGCGCCAGCAGCCCTGGGGCTAGCGGGTACCTAGAGCAGTTCTTC. Translating it yields CASSPGASGYLEQFF.

This chain links TRBV12-3 or TRBV12-4 with TRBJ2-1, with D possibly matching TRBD2 (5 bases). The CDR3 runs 12 residues. V lost 6 bases and J lost 9, with 12 bases in between. The CDR3 loop is CASSVLAGEQFF. CDR3 nucleotides: TGTGCCAGCAGCGTTCTGGCGGGTGAGCAGTTCTTC.

In its sample, this clonotype was seen many times. The V gene is TRBV11-3, the J gene TRBJ2-1; 9 bases fit TRBD2. Germline V gene lookup returns CDR1 SGHNT and CDR2 YENEEA. This CDR3 spans 16 amino acids. Trimming took 0 bases from V and 7 from J; bases not matched to a gene: 7. The CDR3 reads CASSLDGGRALNEQFF. Here the CDR3 DNA reads TGTGCCAGCAGCTTAGATGGCGGGAGGGCCCTGAATGAGCAGTTCTTC.

The table lists this clonotype with many counts. The chain joins TRBV12-3 or TRBV12-4 to TRBJ1-2; unclear D gene. V gave up 2 bases and J gave up 1 base, with 2 bases separating them. The CDR3 is made up of 12 amino acids. The CDR3 DNA reads TGTGCCAGCAGTTTAAATAACTATGGCTACACCTTC. Translated: CASSLNNYGYTF.

This clonotype has a count of ten or more. V usage is TRBV12-3 or TRBV12-4 and J usage is TRBJ1-6, with D hard to call. This CDR3 is built from 14 residues. Trimming took off 5 bases at V and 8 bases at J, with 13 bases between the two ends. The CDR3 sequence: CASSPLTVDSPLHF. The CDR3 bases are TGTGCCAGCAGTCCCCTTACGGTGGATTCACCCCTCCACTTT.

This clonotype was detected many times. The chain uses TRBV24-1 and TRBJ2-1, with TRBD2 identical over 10 bases. The length of the CDR3 is 16 residues. The junction had 5 bases not matched to a gene; V was cut back by 3 bases and J by 4 bases. Looked up from germline, CDR1 is KGHDR and CDR2 is SFDVKD. The CDR3 DNA is TGTGCCACCAGTGATCCTAGCGGGGGTAATTACAATGAGCAGTTCTTC. Its translation is CATSDPSGGNYNEQFF.